This is a list of T cell receptor beta chains from one sample in a study of human T cells and chemical hapten exposure. TCRdb re-derived calls from the 5' RACE reads in MiXCR, one entry per CDR3 protein. The sample lists more than 60,000 distinct CDR3 sequences, more than 15% occurring once. These receptors all stem from a female donor in good health. CDR3s include the opening cysteine and the closing phenylalanine or tryptophan. A D gene is named only where the DNA matches it firmly. Size is omitted from some rows. Given values are once, few, many or a class for expanded clones.

>TRBJ1-1|-|few|13|TRBV30
TGTGCCTGGAGGAGACAGCGCAACACTGAAGCTTTCTTT
CAWRRQRNTEAFF
>TRBJ2-7|-|few|13|TRBV10-3
TGTGCCATCAGTGAACCCACTTCCTACGAGCAGTACTTC
CAISEPTSYEQYF
>TRBJ2-3|TRBD2|many|15|TRBV6-4
TGTGCCAGCAGACTAGCGGAAAAGGACACAGATACGCAGTATTTT
CASRLAEKDTDTQYF
>TRBJ2-3|-|-|15|TRBV10-3
TGTGCCATCAGGAAGGGACGAGAGGGCACAGATACGCAGTATTTT
CAIRKGREGTDTQYF
>TRBJ1-1|-|few|14|TRBV5-5
TGTGCCAGCAGTACCGCGCTTTTGAACACTGAAGCTTTCTTT
CASSTALLNTEAFF
>TRBJ1-2|-|few|12|TRBV24-1
TGTGCCACCCCGGGGGACGGAGATGGCTACACCTTC
CATPGDGDGYTF
>TRBJ2-3|-|-|16|TRBV9
TGTGCCAGCAGCGTAGGTCGGCGGGCACCCACAGATACGCAGTATTTT
CASSVGRRAPTDTQYF
>TRBJ1-4|-|-|16|TRBV18
TGTGCCAGCTCACCATCTGTACCGGGGGGAAGGAAAAAACTGTTTTTT
CASSPSVPGGRKKLFF
>TRBJ2-7|TRBD2|many|14|TRBV11-2
TGTGCCAGCAACCCCTCGGGGGGGCAGGGCGAGCAGTACTTC
CASNPSGGQGEQYF
>TRBJ2-3|-|once|15|TRBV20-1
TGCAGTGCTAGAGATAGCAGGGTGTGGGCGGATACGCAGTATTTT
CSARDSRVWADTQYF
>TRBJ2-5|-|-|13|TRBV12-3/TRBV12-4
TGTGCCAGCAGTTTGGGACTTTCAGAGACCCAGTACTTC
CASSLGLSETQYF
>TRBJ1-1|TRBD1|few|14|TRBV3-1
TGTGCCAGCAGCCTGACAGGGGCGGACACTGAAGCTTTCTTT
CASSLTGADTEAFF
>TRBJ1-3|-|-|11|TRBV29-1
TGCAGCGCGCAATCGGGGAACACCATATATTTT
CSAQSGNTIYF
>TRBJ2-7|-|few|14|TRBV20-1
TGCAGTGCTAGAGTCAGTGGAAGCTCCTACGAGCAGTACTTC
CSARVSGSSYEQYF
>TRBJ2-3|-|-|15|TRBV20-1
TGCAGTGCTAGAGATTGGCCGGGAGTCACAGATACGCAGTATTTT
CSARDWPGVTDTQYF